The 29 T cell receptor beta chains presented below share a single source sample, sequenced in a study of T-cell reconstitution after alpha-beta-depleted transplantation in children. Unique molecular identifiers were used in preparing the TCRbeta library. MiXCR was run by TCRdb on the PCR reads, yielding one entry per CDR3 protein. The top ten clones hold around 2% of a sample with about 490,000 distinct CDR3 sequences, 10% to 13% of them seen once. The material sequenced was PBMCs, taken before TCRalphabeta/CD19-depleted stem cell transplant. The receptor set was obtained from a child aged 2 to 10 with inherited bone marrow failure, due to receive a stem cell transplant.

With respect to this clonotype: A much larger clonotype is one base distant, so this may be a read error. The chain recombines TRBV6-5 with TRBJ2-7; TRBD1 matches at 7 bases. The CDR3 runs 15 residues. V dropped 2 bases and J dropped 2; count of bases not matched to a gene: 6. Germline assignment: CDR1 MNHEY and CDR2 SVGAGI. The CDR3 here is CASSYPGQRTYEQYF. In DNA form, the CDR3 reads TGTGCCAGCAGTTACCCGGGACAGCGGACCTACGAGCAGTACTTC.

As for this clonotype: It may be a read error: a sequence one base away is much more abundant. The chain joins TRBV4-2 to TRBJ2-1, with 11 nucleotides matching TRBD2. Germline lookup yields CDR1 LGHNA and CDR2 YNFKEQ. Germline trimming cut 4 bases from V and 6 bases from J; bases unmatched to any gene: 8. The CDR3 length is 16 residues. The CDR3 DNA reads TGTGCCAGCAGCCTCGAGGGACTAGCGGAACGCAATGAGCAGTTCTTC. The encoded protein is CASSLEGLAERNEQFF.

There are a few counts of this clonotype. The chain combines TRBV28 with TRBJ2-7; 14 positions match TRBD2. In germline, CDR1 is MDHEN, CDR2 SYDVKM. Trimming took 3 bases from V and 4 from J; bases not matched to a gene: 5. CDR3 size: 16 residues. The CDR3 sequence is CASSLGLAGVRYEQYF. CDR3 nucleotides: TGTGCCAGCAGTTTGGGACTAGCGGGAGTTCGGTACGAGCAGTACTTC.

This clonotype was seen at least ten times. V and J are TRBV4-3 and TRBJ2-7; a possible D gene is TRBD2 (5 bases). V lost 1 base, J lost 3 bases, and 10 bases lay in between. CDR1 LGHNA and CDR2 YSLEER come from the germline V gene. The CDR3 length is 14 residues. CDR3 sequence reads: CASSQARGIYEQYF. The CDR3 coding sequence is TGCGCCAGCAGCCAAGCCCGGGGAATCTACGAGCAGTACTTC.

This clonotype was counted ten times or more. The J gene is TRBJ2-3, the V gene TRBV3-1; 13 bases fit TRBD2. Germline-derived CDR1 and CDR2 are LGHDT and YNNKEL (reference sequence). The junction had 1 base not matched to a gene; V was cut back by 1 base and J by 9 bases. This CDR3 spans 14 amino acids. CDR3 in DNA: TGTGCCAGCAGCCAAGGACTAGCGGGAGGCACGCAGTATTTT. Amino acids: CASSQGLAGGTQYF.

On this clonotype: Its ends do not fully match the called genes, so a read error is possible. This sequence joins TRBV5-4 and TRBJ2-7, with a possible D match to TRBD1 (6 bases). CDR1 and CDR2 (germline): SGHNT, YYREEE (reference sequence). The CDR3 covers 13 residues. As DNA, the CDR3 is TGTGCCAGCAGCTTGGAGCAGGGGCGCGAAAGGAACTTC. The encoded protein is CASSLEQGRERNF.

The genes are TRBV4-1 and TRBJ2-7; no reliable D call. Germline V gives CDR1 MGHRA, CDR2 YSYEKL. Trimming took off 6 bases at V and 3 bases at J, with 27 bases between the two ends. The CDR3 is 18 residues long. The DNA for the CDR3 is TGCGCCAGCAGATCTTTTTTGGGCCACCCCGATTCTTACTACGAGCAGTACTTC. Translated: CASRSFLGHPDSYYEQYF.

This clonotype came up many times. This chain uses TRBV4-3 with TRBJ2-5, with D possibly TRBD2 on 6 matching bases. CDR1 is LGHNA, CDR2 YSLEER, per germline. This CDR3 has 16 amino acids. Trimming stripped 4 bases from V and 5 bases from J, with 20 bases between. In DNA, the CDR3 is TGCGCCAGCAGCCGCTCTGGGGACTCCCGATCCGAGACCCAGTACTTC. Translated: CASSRSGDSRSETQYF.

This clonotype was seen at least ten times. CDR3 in amino acids: CASSFDGTYTGELFF. The CDR3 region has the DNA TGTGCCAGCAGTTTCGATGGGACGTACACCGGGGAGCTGTTTTTT. The rearrangement uses TRBV12-3 or TRBV12-4 and TRBJ2-2; the D gene could be TRBD1 or TRBD2 (5 bases each). Trimming pared 3 bases from V and 3 bases from J, leaving 11 bases between. The CDR3 loop spans 15 amino acids.

This clonotype has a count of ten or more. The chain carries TRBV14 and TRBJ2-1, with D perhaps TRBD1 (5 bases). Germline V CDR1 and CDR2: SGHDN, FVKESK. CDR3 length equals 14 residues. The ends were cut back, 1 base at V and 8 bases at J, with 12 bases in the middle. The CDR3, as DNA: TGTGCCAGCAGCCAAGTATACAGGCTTGATGAGCAGTTCTTC. Translating gives CASSQVYRLDEQFF.

Ten or more counts support this clonotype. The V gene is TRBV4-3, the J gene TRBJ2-7; 7 bases are shared with TRBD2. Trimming took 0 bases from V and 2 from J; bases not matched to a gene: 13. Germline CDR1 is LGHNA and CDR2 is YSLEER. The CDR3 is 18 amino acids. CDR3 sequence reads: CASSQDWGGRGFTYEQYF. The CDR3 bases are TGCGCCAGCAGCCAAGATTGGGGGGGACGCGGGTTTACCTACGAGCAGTACTTC.

This clonotype was recorded a few times. The chain uses TRBV6-5 and TRBJ2-3; D is possibly TRBD2 (6 bases). Trimming left V 2 bases short and J 6 bases short, with 9 bases between. Germline V gene lookup returns CDR1 MNHEY and CDR2 SVGAGI. The CDR3 is 13 amino acids. The CDR3 reads CASSYMGRDTQYF. As DNA, the CDR3 is TGTGCCAGCAGTTACATGGGGAGGGATACGCAGTATTTT.

The chain links TRBV5-1 to TRBJ2-5, with D hard to call. CDR1 is SGHRS, CDR2 YFSETQ, per germline. V lost 4 bases and J lost 2, with 12 bases in between. The CDR3 contains 14 residues. The CDR3 sequence is CASSPVGIQETQYF. The CDR3 coding sequence is TGCGCCAGCAGCCCCGTGGGTATACAAGAGACCCAGTACTTC. Full variable domain (missing parts from reference TRBV5-1 and TRBJ2-5): KAGVTQTPRYLIKTRGQQVTLSCSPISGHRSVSWYQQTPGQGLQFLFEYFSETQRNKGNFPGRFSGRQFSNSRSEMNVSTLELGDSALYLCASSPVGIQETQYFGPGTRLLVL.

This clonotype was detected many times. This sequence joins TRBV25-1 and TRBJ2-2; 7 positions match TRBD1. Germline CDR1 reads MGHDK; CDR2 reads SYGVNS. After removal of 2 bases from V and 4 bases from J, the junction contained 4 bases not matched to a gene. The CDR3 extends over 15 amino acids. CDR3 in DNA: TGTGCCAGCAGTGAACACAGGGGCAGCACCGGGGAGCTGTTTTTT. It codes for CASSEHRGSTGELFF.

In this sample, this clonotype turned up a few times. The chain recombines TRBV20-1 with TRBJ2-1; 10 nucleotides agree with TRBD2. CDR3 length equals 15 residues. Germline V lookup: CDR1 DFQATT, CDR2 SNEGSKA (reference sequence). V lost 6 bases to trimming and J lost 3 bases; unmatched junction nucleotides: 8. This CDR3 reads CSATKAGGGYNEQFF. The CDR3 DNA follows: TGCAGTGCGACCAAAGCGGGAGGGGGCTACAATGAGCAGTTCTTC.

This clonotype was observed many times. The chain uses TRBV7-9 and TRBJ2-5; no definite D call. Germline CDR1 and CDR2: SEHNR and FQNEAQ (reference sequence). This CDR3 is built from 13 residues. The V gene lost 5 bases and the J gene lost 7 bases, with 14 bases spanning the gap. CDR3 in amino acids: CASSLTPEVTQYF. CDR3 nucleotide sequence: TGTGCCAGCAGCCTCACCCCCGAAGTGACCCAGTACTTC.

This clonotype was seen repeatedly, ten times or more. The CDR3 region has the DNA TGCGCCAGCAGCCCGGGGACTAGCGGAAACCAAGAGACCCAGTACTTC. Translating gives CASSPGTSGNQETQYF. V gene TRBV5-1 combines with J gene TRBJ2-5; 11 bases are shared with TRBD2. Germline V gene data show CDR1 as SGHRS and CDR2 as YFSETQ. After removal of 4 bases from V and 0 bases from J, the junction contained 5 bases not matched to a gene. The CDR3 length is 16 residues.

This clonotype has ten or more counts. The rearrangement uses TRBV6-1 and TRBJ2-7; D tentatively fits TRBD1 or TRBD2 (5 bases each). The germline gives CDR1 MNHNS, CDR2 SASEGT. V was pared by 0 bases and J by 3 bases, with 12 bases between. This CDR3 comprises 15 residues. CDR3 DNA: TGTGCCAGCAGTGAAGCGGCAGGGAGTGACTACGAGCAGTACTTC. Translating gives CASSEAAGSDYEQYF.

The chain combines TRBV4-3 with TRBJ2-2, with D uncertain. The CDR3 contains 15 residues. V lost 1 base and J lost 4, with 10 bases in between. Germline V CDR1 and CDR2: LGHNA, YSLEER. The DNA for the CDR3 is TGCGCCAGCAGCCAAGCATCGAGAACCACCGGGGAGCTGTTTTTT. Translation gives CASSQASRTTGELFF.

This clonotype was counted many times. The rearrangement joins TRBV6-5 to TRBJ2-4, with TRBD1 identical over 7 bases. Germline V gene data show CDR1 as MNHEY and CDR2 as SVGAGI. The CDR3 extends over 18 amino acids. Trimming at V came to 4 bases and at J to 0 bases, leaving 12 bases not matched to a gene. CDR3 bases: TGTGCCAGCAGTTTCCCCCGCCGGACAGGATCAGCCAAAAACATTCAGTACTTC. It codes for CASSFPRRTGSAKNIQYF.

As regards this clonotype: A read error is possible here, since a much larger clone lies one base away. This chain connects TRBV29-1 to TRBJ2-4; perhaps TRBD2 as D (6 bases). The germline V gene encodes CDR1 SQVTM and CDR2 ANQGSEA. The CDR3 has 10 amino acids. V was cut by 7 bases and J by 8 bases, with 9 bases left in between. CDR3 bases: TGCAGCGCCGGCGGGGACATTCAGTACTTC. Translating it yields CSAGGDIQYF.

The table lists this clonotype with many counts. Here the CDR3 reads CASSHSGRGTGELFF. The CDR3 bases are TGTGCCAGCAGCCATAGCGGGAGGGGCACCGGGGAGCTGTTTTTT. The chain recombines TRBV7-9 with TRBJ2-2; 11 bases are shared with TRBD2. Trimming took 5 bases from V and 4 from J; bases not matched to a gene: 3. CDR3 length equals 15 residues. The V gene's germline CDR1 is SEHNR and CDR2 FQNEAQ (reference sequence).

This clonotype was counted between two and nine times. J is TRBJ1-2 and V is TRBV4-3; TRBD1 might be the D (6 bases). CDR1 LGHNA and CDR2 YSLEER come from the germline V gene. Trimming removed 1 base at V and 5 bases at J, with 14 bases between. The CDR3 sequence is 15 residues long. The CDR3 is CASSQGQQGLYGYTF. CDR3 coding DNA: TGCGCCAGCAGCCAAGGTCAACAGGGATTGTATGGCTACACCTTC.

In this sample, this clonotype turned up many times. The rearrangement joins TRBV11-2 to TRBJ2-7; 7 nucleotides match TRBD2. Trimming took 4 bases from V and 2 from J; bases not matched to a gene: 8. In germline, CDR1 is SGHAT, CDR2 FQNNGV. The length of the CDR3 is 15 residues. CDR3 coding DNA: TGTGCCAGCAGCTCTCCTAGCGGTAATCCCTACGAGCAGTACTTC. Residues: CASSSPSGNPYEQYF.

This clonotype has just a few counts. The V call is TRBV7-2, the J call TRBJ2-7; 8 bases are shared with TRBD1. The CDR3 runs 15 residues. The ends lost 7 bases at V and 2 bases at J; junction bases unmatched: 10. Looked up from germline, CDR1 is SGHTA and CDR2 is FQGNSA. CDR3 sequence reads: CASIFFPGQAYEQYF. DNA for the CDR3: TGTGCCAGCATCTTCTTCCCGGGACAGGCCTACGAGCAGTACTTC.

This clonotype was recorded many times. The J gene is TRBJ2-5, the V gene TRBV6-5; D is possibly TRBD2 (5 bases). The CDR3 extends over 15 amino acids. Trimming removed 4 bases at V and 2 bases at J, with 14 bases between. Germline CDR1 and CDR2: MNHEY and SVGAGI. The CDR3, as DNA: TGTGCCAGCAGTTTCGTGGAGTCGGGGCAAGAGACCCAGTACTTC. It translates to CASSFVESGQETQYF.

This clonotype has at least ten counts. The chain recombines TRBV5-5 with TRBJ2-3; the match to TRBD1 covers 9 bases. The CDR3 has 15 amino acids. Germline CDR1 reads SGHKS; CDR2 reads YYEKEE (reference sequence). V lost 0 bases and J lost 3; bases outside the gene matches: 2. CDR3 DNA: TGTGCCAGCAGCTTGGACAGGGGGCCTACAGATACGCAGTATTTT. As protein: CASSLDRGPTDTQYF.

The rearrangement uses TRBV19 and TRBJ2-5; no clear D. V lost 3 bases to trimming and J lost 1 base, with 9 bases between them. This CDR3 is 14 amino acids long. Looked up from germline, CDR1 is LNHDA and CDR2 is SQIVND (reference sequence). The CDR3 here is CASSIAKPQETQYF. For the CDR3, the DNA is TGTGCCAGTAGTATCGCTAAACCCCAAGAGACCCAGTACTTC.

This clonotype occurred many times. The CDR3 region is CSAQPGRTVSEAFF. The DNA for the CDR3 is TGCAGTGCTCAACCGGGACGGACGGTGAGTGAAGCTTTCTTT. This chain joins TRBV20-1 and TRBJ1-1, with D perhaps TRBD1 (5 bases). The V and J ends lost 5 bases and 7 bases respectively, with 20 bases between them. The germline V gene has CDR1 DFQATT and CDR2 SNEGSKA (reference sequence). This CDR3 has 14 amino acids.